This entry lists 5 T cell receptor delta chains sequenced from one sample in a study of Vδ1+ human thymocytes. Sequences come from RNA converted to cDNA by reverse transcription. Pooled V-gene forward primers with one constant-region reverse primer generated the CDR3 amplicons by multiplex PCR. TCRdb fed the multiplex PCR reads into CATT to redo clone calling. The sample has roughly 25,000 delta-chain clones, about 7% seen once. Findings of the study overall: Thymic TRG and TRD repertoires appeared highly polyclonal, with Gaussian CDR3 length distributions.

No cognate antigen is known for these TCRs. Specimen: Vdelta1+ gamma-delta thymocytes from the thymus. Subset: FACS-sorted CD3+ TCRalphabeta- TCRVdelta1+ TCRVdelta2- thymocytes. These receptors all come from a girl under three years old who had congenital heart surgery.

This clone was picked up a small number of times. This rearrangement joins TRDV1 to TRDJ1; TRDD3 aligns across 13 bases. J gave up 5 bases and V 7 bases, and 10 bases lay outside the gene matches. Germline V CDR1 and CDR2: TSWWSYY, QGS. The CDR3 totals 16 residues. The CDR3 coding sequence is TGTGCTCTTGCGAGGGGACTGGGGGATACGGAAGATAAACTCATCTTT. This sequence encodes CALARGLGDTEDKLIF.

On this clone: At one end, the junction sequence differs from germline, possibly due to a read error. The gene calls are TRDV1 and TRDJ1; D might be TRDD2 (6 bases). The CDR3 sequence is 15 residues long. The germline V gene has CDR1 TSWWSYY and CDR2 QGS. CDR3 bases: TGTGCTCCTGGGTGCTCTTCCTTCTACACCGATAAACTCATCTTT. This gives the protein CAPGCSSFYTDKLIF.

This clone was detected a few times. The chain employs TRDV1 and TRDJ1; 9 positions agree with TRDD3. After removal of 6 bases from V and 4 bases from J, the junction contained 24 bases not matched to a gene. Germline V CDR1 and CDR2: TSWWSYY, QGS. The CDR3 is 20 residues long. CDR3 sequence reads: CALGLDPTWWGIDSYDKLIF. The CDR3 DNA is TGTGCTCTTGGTCTGGATCCTACGTGGTGGGGGATAGATTCATACGATAAACTCATCTTT.

The V and J genes are TRDV1 and TRDJ1, with 12 bases that match TRDD3. The V gene end was trimmed by 8 bases and the J gene end by 1 base; junction bases not matched to a gene: 2. Germline CDR1 and CDR2: TSWWSYY and QGS. CDR3 size: 14 residues. CDR3 coding DNA: TGTGCTCTTACTGGGGGATACCCCACCGATAAACTCATCTTT. Its protein is CALTGGYPTDKLIF.

A few counts support this clone. This chain links TRDV1 with TRDJ1; maybe TRDD3 (8 bases). CDR1 is TSWWSYY and CDR2 is QGS in the germline V gene. V lost 9 bases to trimming and J lost 5 bases, with 22 bases between them. This CDR3 comprises 15 residues. This chain's CDR3 is CALDSYPGGYDKLIF. Here the CDR3 DNA reads TGTGCTCTCGATTCCTACCCGGGGGGATATGATAAACTCATCTTT.